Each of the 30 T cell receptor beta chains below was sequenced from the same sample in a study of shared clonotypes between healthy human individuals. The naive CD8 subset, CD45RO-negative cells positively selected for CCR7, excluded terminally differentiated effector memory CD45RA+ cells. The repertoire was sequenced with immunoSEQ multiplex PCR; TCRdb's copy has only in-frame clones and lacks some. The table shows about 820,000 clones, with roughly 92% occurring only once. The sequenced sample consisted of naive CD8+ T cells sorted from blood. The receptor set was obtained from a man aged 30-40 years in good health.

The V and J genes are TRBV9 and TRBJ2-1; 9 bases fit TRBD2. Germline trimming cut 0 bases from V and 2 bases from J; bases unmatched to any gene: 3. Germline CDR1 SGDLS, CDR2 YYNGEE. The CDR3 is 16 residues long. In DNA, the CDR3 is TGTGCCAGCAGCGTAGGTAGCGGGAGCGCCTACAATGAGCAGTTCTTC. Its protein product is CASSVGSGSAYNEQFF.

Here the CDR3 reads CAISESGTGVHEQYF. The CDR3 DNA sequence: TGTGCCATCAGTGAGTCCGGGACAGGGGTCCACGAGCAGTACTTC. V gene TRBV10-3 combines with J gene TRBJ2-7, with 10 positions matching TRBD1. Germline CDR1 is ENHRY and CDR2 is SYGVKD. V lost 0 bases to trimming and J lost 5 bases; unmatched junction nucleotides: 4. There are 15 residues in the CDR3.

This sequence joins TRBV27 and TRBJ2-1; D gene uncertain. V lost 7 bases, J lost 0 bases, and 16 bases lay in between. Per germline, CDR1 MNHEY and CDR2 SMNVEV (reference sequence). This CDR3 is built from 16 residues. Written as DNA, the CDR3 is TGTGCCAGCACCCCCCTCGATAGCCTCTCCTACAATGAGCAGTTCTTC. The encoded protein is CASTPLDSLSYNEQFF.

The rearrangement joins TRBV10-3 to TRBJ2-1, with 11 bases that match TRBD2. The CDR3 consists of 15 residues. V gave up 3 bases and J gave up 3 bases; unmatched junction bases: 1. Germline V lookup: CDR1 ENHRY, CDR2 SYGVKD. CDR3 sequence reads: CAISDTSGSYNEQFF. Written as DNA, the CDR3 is TGTGCCATCAGTGATACTAGCGGGAGCTACAATGAGCAGTTCTTC.

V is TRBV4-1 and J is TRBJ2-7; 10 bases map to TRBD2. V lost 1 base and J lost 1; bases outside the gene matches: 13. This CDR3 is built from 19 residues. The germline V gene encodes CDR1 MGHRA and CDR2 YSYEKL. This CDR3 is CASSQVWSSGSLGSYEQYF. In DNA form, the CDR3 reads TGCGCCAGCAGCCAAGTATGGTCTAGCGGGAGTCTCGGGTCCTACGAGCAGTACTTC.

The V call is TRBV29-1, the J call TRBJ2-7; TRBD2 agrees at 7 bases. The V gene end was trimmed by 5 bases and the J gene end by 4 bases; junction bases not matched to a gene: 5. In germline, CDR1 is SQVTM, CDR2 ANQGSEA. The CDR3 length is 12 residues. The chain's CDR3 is CSVSTSSYEQYF. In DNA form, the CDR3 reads TGCAGCGTTTCGACTAGCTCTTACGAGCAGTACTTC.

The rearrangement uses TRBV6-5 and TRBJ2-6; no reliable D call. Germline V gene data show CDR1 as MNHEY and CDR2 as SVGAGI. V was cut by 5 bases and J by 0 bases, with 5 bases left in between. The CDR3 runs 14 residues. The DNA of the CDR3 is TGTGCCAGCAGTCGGAGCTCTGGGGCCAACGTCCTGACTTTC. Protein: CASSRSSGANVLTF.

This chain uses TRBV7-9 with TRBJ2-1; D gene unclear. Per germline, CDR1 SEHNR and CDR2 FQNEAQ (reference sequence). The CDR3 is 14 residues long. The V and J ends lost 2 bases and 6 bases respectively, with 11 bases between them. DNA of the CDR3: TGTGCCAGCAGCTTATCTGGGCAGCCCAATGAGCAGTTCTTC. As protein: CASSLSGQPNEQFF.

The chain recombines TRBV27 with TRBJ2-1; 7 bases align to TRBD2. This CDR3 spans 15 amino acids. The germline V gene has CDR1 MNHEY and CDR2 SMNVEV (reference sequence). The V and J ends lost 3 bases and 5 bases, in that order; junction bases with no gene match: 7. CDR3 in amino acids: CASSLSLAANNEQFF. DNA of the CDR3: TGTGCCAGCAGTTTGAGTCTAGCGGCTAACAATGAGCAGTTCTTC.

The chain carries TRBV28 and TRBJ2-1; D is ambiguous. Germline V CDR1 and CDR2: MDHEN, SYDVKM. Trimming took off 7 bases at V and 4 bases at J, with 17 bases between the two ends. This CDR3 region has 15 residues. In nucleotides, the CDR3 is TGTGCCAGCATTCCGACTGGACCATTTTACAATGAGCAGTTCTTC. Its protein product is CASIPTGPFYNEQFF.

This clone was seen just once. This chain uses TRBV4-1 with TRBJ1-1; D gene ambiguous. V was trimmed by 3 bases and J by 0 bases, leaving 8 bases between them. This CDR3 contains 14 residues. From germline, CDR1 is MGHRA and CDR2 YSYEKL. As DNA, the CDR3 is TGCGCCAGCAGCCATGAGACTGTGAACACTGAAGCTTTCTTT. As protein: CASSHETVNTEAFF.

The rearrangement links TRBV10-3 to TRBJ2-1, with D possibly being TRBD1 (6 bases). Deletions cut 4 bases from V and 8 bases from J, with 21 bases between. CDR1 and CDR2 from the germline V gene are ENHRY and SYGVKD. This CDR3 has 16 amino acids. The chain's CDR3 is CAISGKTGTLKDEQFF. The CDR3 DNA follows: TGTGCCATCAGTGGAAAAACCGGGACATTAAAAGATGAGCAGTTCTTC.

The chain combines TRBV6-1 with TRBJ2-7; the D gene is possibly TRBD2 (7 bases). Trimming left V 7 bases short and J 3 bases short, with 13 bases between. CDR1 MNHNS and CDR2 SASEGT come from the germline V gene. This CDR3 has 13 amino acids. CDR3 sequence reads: CASTGGTDYEQYF. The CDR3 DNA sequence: TGTGCCAGCACGGGGGGCACAGACTACGAGCAGTACTTC.

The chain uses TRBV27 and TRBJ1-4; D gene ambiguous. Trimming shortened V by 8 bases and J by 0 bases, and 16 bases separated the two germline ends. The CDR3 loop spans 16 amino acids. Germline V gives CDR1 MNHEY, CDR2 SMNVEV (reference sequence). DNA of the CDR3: TGTGCCAGCGCCTTCGGACCCGAAGCAACTAATGAAAAACTGTTTTTT. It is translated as CASAFGPEATNEKLFF.

CDR3 region: CASSPRGQALPRGNNEQFF. Written as DNA, the CDR3 is TGTGCCAGCTCCCCCCGGGGACAGGCGCTCCCTAGGGGGAACAATGAGCAGTTCTTC. This chain links TRBV18 with TRBJ2-1; 8 bases match TRBD1. With 6 bases clipped from V and 5 bases from J, the junction kept 21 bases outside the gene matches. This CDR3 is built from 19 residues. CDR1 KGHSH and CDR2 LQKENI come from the germline V gene.

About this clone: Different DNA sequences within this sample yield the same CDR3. CDR3 DNA sequence: TGTGCCAGTAGTATCGGTCAAGAGACCCAGTACTTC. As protein: CASSIGQETQYF. V and J are TRBV19 and TRBJ2-5; D gene ambiguous. The CDR3 is 12 amino acids. The germline V and J ends were trimmed by 3 bases and 2 bases, with 4 bases remaining between them. Germline CDR1 is LNHDA and CDR2 is SQIVND (reference sequence).

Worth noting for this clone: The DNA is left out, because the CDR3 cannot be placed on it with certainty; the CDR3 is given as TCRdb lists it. This chain's CDR3 is CASTTVAGGNNQPQHF. The chain has TRBV28 and TRBJ1-5; TRBD1 is the table's D call, not checked against the DNA. The germline gives CDR1 MDHEN, CDR2 SYDVKM. The CDR3 is 16 residues long, ends included.

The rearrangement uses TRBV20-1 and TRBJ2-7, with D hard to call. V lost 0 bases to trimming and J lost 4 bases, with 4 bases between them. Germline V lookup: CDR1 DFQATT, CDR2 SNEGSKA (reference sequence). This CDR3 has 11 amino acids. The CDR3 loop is CSARELYEQYF. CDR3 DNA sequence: TGCAGTGCTAGAGAGCTGTACGAGCAGTACTTC.

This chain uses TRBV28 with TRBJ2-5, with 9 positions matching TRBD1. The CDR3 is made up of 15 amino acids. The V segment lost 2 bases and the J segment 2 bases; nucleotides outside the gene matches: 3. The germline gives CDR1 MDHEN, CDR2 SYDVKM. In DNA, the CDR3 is TGTGCCAGCAGTTTAAGGGGGACAGGGCAAGAGACCCAGTACTTC. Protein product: CASSLRGTGQETQYF.

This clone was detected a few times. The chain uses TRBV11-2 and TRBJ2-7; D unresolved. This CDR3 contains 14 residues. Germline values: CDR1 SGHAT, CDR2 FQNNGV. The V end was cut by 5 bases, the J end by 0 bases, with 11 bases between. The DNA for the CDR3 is TGTGCCAGCAGCCAATGGGGTAACTCCTACGAGCAGTACTTC. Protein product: CASSQWGNSYEQYF.

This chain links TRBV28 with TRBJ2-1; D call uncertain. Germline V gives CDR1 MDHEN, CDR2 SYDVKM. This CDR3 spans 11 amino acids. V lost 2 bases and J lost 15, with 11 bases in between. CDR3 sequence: CASSLAEQRFF. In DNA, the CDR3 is TGTGCCAGCAGTTTAGCCGAACAACGGTTCTTC.

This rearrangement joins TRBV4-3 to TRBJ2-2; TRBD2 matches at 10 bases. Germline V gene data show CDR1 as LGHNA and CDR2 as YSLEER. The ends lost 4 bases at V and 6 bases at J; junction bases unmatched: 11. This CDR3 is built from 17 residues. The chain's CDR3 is CASSRYTSGEGAGELFF. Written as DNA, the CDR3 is TGCGCCAGCAGCCGGTACACTAGCGGGGAGGGAGCCGGGGAGCTGTTTTTT.

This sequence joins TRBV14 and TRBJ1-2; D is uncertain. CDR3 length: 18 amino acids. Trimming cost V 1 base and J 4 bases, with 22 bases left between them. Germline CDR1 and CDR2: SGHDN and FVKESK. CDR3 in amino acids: CASSQAEFSASEIYGYTF. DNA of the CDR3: TGTGCCAGCAGCCAAGCGGAATTTTCAGCGTCAGAGATCTATGGCTACACCTTC.

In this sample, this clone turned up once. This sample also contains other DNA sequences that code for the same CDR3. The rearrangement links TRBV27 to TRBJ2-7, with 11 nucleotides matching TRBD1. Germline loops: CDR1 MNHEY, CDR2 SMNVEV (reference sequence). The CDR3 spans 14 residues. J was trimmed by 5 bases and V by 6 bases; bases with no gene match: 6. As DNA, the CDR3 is TGTGCCAGCAGCCCCGGGACAGGGGGTGACGAGCAGTACTTC. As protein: CASSPGTGGDEQYF.

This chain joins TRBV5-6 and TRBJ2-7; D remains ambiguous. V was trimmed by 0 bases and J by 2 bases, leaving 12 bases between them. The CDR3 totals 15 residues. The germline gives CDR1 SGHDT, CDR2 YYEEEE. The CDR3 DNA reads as TGTGCCAGCAGCTTGGAAGTAACGAGCCCCTACGAGCAGTACTTC. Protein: CASSLEVTSPYEQYF.

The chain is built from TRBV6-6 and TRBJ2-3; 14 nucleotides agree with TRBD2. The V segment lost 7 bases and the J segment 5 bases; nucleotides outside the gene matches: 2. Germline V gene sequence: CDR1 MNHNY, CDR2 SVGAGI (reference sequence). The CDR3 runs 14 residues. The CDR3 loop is CASIGTSGRDTQYF. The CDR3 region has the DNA TGTGCCAGCATCGGGACTAGCGGGAGAGATACGCAGTATTTT.

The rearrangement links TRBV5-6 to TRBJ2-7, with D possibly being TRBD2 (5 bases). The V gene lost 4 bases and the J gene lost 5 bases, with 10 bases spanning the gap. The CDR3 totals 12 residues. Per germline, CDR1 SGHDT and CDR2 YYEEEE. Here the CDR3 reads CASSLPGNEQYF. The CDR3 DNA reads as TGTGCCAGCAGCCTCCCGGGAAACGAGCAGTACTTC.

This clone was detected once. The CDR3 loop is CATLTGSNYGYTF. DNA for the CDR3: TGTGCCACCTTGACAGGTTCTAACTATGGCTACACCTTC. The chain joins TRBV10-3 to TRBJ1-2, with D perhaps TRBD1 (6 bases). Trimming removed 10 bases at V and 0 bases at J, with 12 bases between. In germline, CDR1 is ENHRY, CDR2 SYGVKD. The CDR3 sequence is 13 residues long.

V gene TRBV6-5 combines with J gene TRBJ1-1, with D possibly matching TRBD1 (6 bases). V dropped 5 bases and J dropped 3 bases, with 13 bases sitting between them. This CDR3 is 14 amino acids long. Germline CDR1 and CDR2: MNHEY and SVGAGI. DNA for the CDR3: TGTGCCAGCAGTACAGGGTCGAGTTACACTGAAGCTTTCTTT. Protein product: CASSTGSSYTEAFF.

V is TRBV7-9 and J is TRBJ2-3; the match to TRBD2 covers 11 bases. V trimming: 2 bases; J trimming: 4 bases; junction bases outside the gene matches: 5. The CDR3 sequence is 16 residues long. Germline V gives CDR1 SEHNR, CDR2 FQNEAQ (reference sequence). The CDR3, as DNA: TGTGCCAGCAGCTTACTTACTAGCGGGAGTGCAGATACGCAGTATTTT. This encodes CASSLLTSGSADTQYF.